Below, 14 T cell receptor beta chains from the same sample are listed, as sequenced in a study of T cell responses to AZD1222 COVID-19 vaccine. Clones were read by immunoSEQ multiplex PCR, and TCRdb kept only the in-frame ones, dropping some. This sample has about 78,000 clones, with around 90% found just once. This material consisted of peripheral blood, taken on day 0 of AZD1222 vaccination. All receptors come from an adult in good health.

The chain carries TRBV4-1 and TRBJ2-4; 8 bases map to TRBD2. CDR3 length: 14 amino acids. The V and J ends lost 3 bases and 4 bases, in that order; junction bases with no gene match: 2. The V gene's germline CDR1 is MGHRA and CDR2 YSYEKL. This CDR3 reads CASSQTSVKNIQYF. The CDR3 DNA reads TGCGCCAGCAGCCAGACTAGCGTTAAAAACATTCAGTACTTC.

The chain combines TRBV2 with TRBJ2-1, with 8 bases identical to TRBD2. V trimming: 6 bases; J trimming: 0 bases; junction bases outside the gene matches: 4. The V gene's germline CDR1 is SNHLY and CDR2 FYNNEI. The CDR3 totals 15 residues. The CDR3 DNA reads TGTGCCAGCAGACTAGCGGCCAACTCCTACAATGAGCAGTTCTTC. Protein sequence: CASRLAANSYNEQFF.

This chain's CDR3 is CAWSPVAGGYTF. As DNA, the CDR3 is TGTGCCTGGAGTCCCGTAGCGGGTGGCTACACCTTC. The chain links TRBV30 to TRBJ1-2; no clear D gene. V shed 2 bases and J shed 7 bases, with 11 bases lying between them. CDR3 length equals 12 residues. Germline lookup yields CDR1 GTSNPN and CDR2 SVGIG (reference sequence).

This chain connects TRBV4-3 to TRBJ2-1; D remains unclear. V lost 2 bases and J lost 10, with 15 bases in between. This CDR3 region has 14 residues. Germline values: CDR1 LGHNA, CDR2 YSLEER. DNA of the CDR3: TGCGCCAGCAGCCAAAATTATCCGCGGTCGGAGCAGTTCTTC. It codes for CASSQNYPRSEQFF.

The rearrangement uses TRBV30 and TRBJ1-6; D is undetermined. This CDR3 is 14 amino acids long. CDR1 is GTSNPN and CDR2 is SVGIG in the germline V gene (reference sequence). The V gene lost 5 bases and the J gene lost 8 bases, with 16 bases spanning the gap. CDR3 nucleotides: TGTGCCTGGGACTCTGCGGGCGTGTATTCACCCCTCCACTTT. Translating it yields CAWDSAGVYSPLHF.

As regards this clone: The same CDR3 also results from other DNA sequences found in this sample. This chain uses TRBV12-3 or TRBV12-4 with TRBJ1-1; no clear D gene. V was pared by 1 base and J by 2 bases, with 5 bases between. The CDR3 has 13 amino acids. CDR3 loop: CASSLGANTEAFF. CDR3 DNA: TGTGCCAGCAGTTTAGGAGCAAACACTGAAGCTTTCTTT.

This chain uses TRBV11-3 with TRBJ2-1, with 10 bases identical to TRBD1. Trimming removed 5 bases from V and 5 bases from J; junction bases left unmatched: 12. Germline assignment: CDR1 SGHNT and CDR2 YENEEA. This CDR3 spans 17 amino acids. CDR3 protein: CASSPRTGGNIDNEQFF. The CDR3 DNA sequence: TGTGCCAGCAGCCCGCGGACAGGGGGGAATATTGACAATGAGCAGTTCTTC.

This clone has more than one count but fewer than ten. The V and J genes are TRBV9 and TRBJ2-1; 10 positions agree with TRBD2. Per germline, CDR1 SGDLS and CDR2 YYNGEE. This CDR3 comprises 15 residues. The ends lost 0 bases at V and 6 bases at J; junction bases unmatched: 3. CDR3 in DNA: TGTGCCAGCAGCGTAGTGGCTAGCGGGAGCAATGAGCAGTTCTTC. Protein product: CASSVVASGSNEQFF.

The chain uses TRBV6-5 and TRBJ2-2; 9 bases match TRBD1. In germline, CDR1 is MNHEY, CDR2 SVGAGI. CDR3 length: 15 residues. Trimming cost V 10 bases and J 7 bases; bases outside gene matches: 13. The CDR3 nucleotides are TGTGCCATCTCAGAACAGGGGGCGCGGGTCGGGGAGCTGTTTTTT. It codes for CAISEQGARVGELFF.

The chain links TRBV28 to TRBJ1-6; D ambiguous. The V gene lost 3 bases and the J gene lost 9 bases, with 6 bases spanning the gap. Germline V gene sequence: CDR1 MDHEN, CDR2 SYDVKM. There are 12 residues in the CDR3. The CDR3 DNA reads TGTGCCAGCAGTTTCGGGGTTTCACCCCTCCACTTT. This encodes CASSFGVSPLHF.

As DNA, the CDR3 is TGTGCCAGCAGTTTCAAATCTACTGGGGAGCAGTACTTC. This sequence encodes CASSFKSTGEQYF. The gene calls are TRBV27 and TRBJ2-7; unclear D gene. The V gene's germline CDR1 is MNHEY and CDR2 SMNVEV (reference sequence). Trimming shortened V by 3 bases and J by 7 bases, and 13 bases separated the two germline ends. The CDR3 consists of 13 residues.

The chain carries TRBV24-1 and TRBJ2-3, with TRBD2 matching 15 bases. With V trimmed by 2 bases and J by 3 bases, 8 bases remained unmatched. The CDR3 runs to 19 residues. Germline-derived CDR1 and CDR2 are KGHDR and SFDVKD. The CDR3 nucleotides are TGTGCCACCAGTGATTCATCCTGGACTAGCGGGAGGGTAACAGATACGCAGTATTTT. Protein: CATSDSSWTSGRVTDTQYF.

The chain links TRBV6-5 to TRBJ1-2; possible D gene TRBD1, 6 bases. The V gene lost 2 bases and the J gene lost 5 bases, with 9 bases spanning the gap. CDR1 and CDR2 (germline): MNHEY, SVGAGI. The CDR3 spans 13 residues. The DNA for the CDR3 is TGTGCCAGCAGTTACGCGGACAGATATGGCTACACCTTC. Amino acid sequence: CASSYADRYGYTF.

The CDR3 loop reads CASSLARGTEAFF. DNA of the CDR3: TGTGCCAGCAGTTTAGCGCGGGGGACTGAAGCTTTCTTT. The genes are TRBV12-3 or TRBV12-4 and TRBJ1-1, with D possibly matching TRBD1 (5 bases). This CDR3 is built from 13 residues. Trimming pared 0 bases from V and 5 bases from J, leaving 7 bases between.